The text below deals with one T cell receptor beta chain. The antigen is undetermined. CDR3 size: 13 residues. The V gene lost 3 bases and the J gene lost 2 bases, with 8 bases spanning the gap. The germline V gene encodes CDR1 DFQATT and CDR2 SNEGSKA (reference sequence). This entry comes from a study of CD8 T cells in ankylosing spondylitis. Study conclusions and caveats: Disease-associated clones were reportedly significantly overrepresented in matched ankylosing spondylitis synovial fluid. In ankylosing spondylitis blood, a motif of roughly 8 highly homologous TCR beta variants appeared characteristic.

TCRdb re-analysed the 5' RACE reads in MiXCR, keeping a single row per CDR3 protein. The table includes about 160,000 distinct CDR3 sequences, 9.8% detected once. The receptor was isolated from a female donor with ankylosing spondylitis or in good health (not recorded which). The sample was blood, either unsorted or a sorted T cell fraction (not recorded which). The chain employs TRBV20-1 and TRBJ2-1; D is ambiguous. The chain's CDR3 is CSASPDTYNEQFF. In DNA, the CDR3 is TGCAGTGCTAGTCCCGACACCTACAATGAGCAGTTCTTC.